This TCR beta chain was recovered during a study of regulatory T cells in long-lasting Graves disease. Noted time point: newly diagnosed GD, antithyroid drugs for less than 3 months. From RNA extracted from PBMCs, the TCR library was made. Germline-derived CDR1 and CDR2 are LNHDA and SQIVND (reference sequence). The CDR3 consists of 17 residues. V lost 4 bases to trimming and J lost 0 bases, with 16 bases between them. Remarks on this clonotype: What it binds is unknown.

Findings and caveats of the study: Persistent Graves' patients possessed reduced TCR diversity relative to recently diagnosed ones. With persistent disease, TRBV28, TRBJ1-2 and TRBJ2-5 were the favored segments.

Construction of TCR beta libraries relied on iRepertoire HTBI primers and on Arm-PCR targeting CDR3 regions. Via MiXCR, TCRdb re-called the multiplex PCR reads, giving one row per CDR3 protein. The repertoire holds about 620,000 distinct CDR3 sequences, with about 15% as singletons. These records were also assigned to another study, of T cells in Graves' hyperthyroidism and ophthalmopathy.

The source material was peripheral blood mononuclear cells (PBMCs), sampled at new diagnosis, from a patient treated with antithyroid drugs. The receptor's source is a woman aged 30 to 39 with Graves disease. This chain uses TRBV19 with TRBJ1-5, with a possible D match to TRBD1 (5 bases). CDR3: CASSTRDGTYSNQPQHF. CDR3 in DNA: TGTGCCAGTAGTACCCGGGACGGCACCTATAGCAATCAGCCCCAGCATTTT.